The 3 T cell receptor beta chains below were found in one sample sequenced in a study of T cells after yellow fever vaccination. TCRdb reprocessed the 5' RACE reads with MiXCR, giving one entry per CDR3 protein. The sample has about 27,000 distinct CDR3 sequences; roughly 4.7% are singletons. Sequencing used PBMCs, either bulk or a sorted T-cell subset (CD4+, CD8+, memory, or dextramer-sorted; not recorded which), obtained on the day of the yellow fever booster vaccination. The receptor set was obtained from a man younger than 30 who received the YFV17D yellow fever vaccine.

This clonotype was picked up many times. This sequence joins TRBV13 and TRBJ2-5; D is ambiguous. The V end was cut by 5 bases, the J end by 3 bases, with 13 bases between. CDR1 and CDR2 (germline): PRHDT, FYEKMQ (reference sequence). The length of the CDR3 is 14 residues. CDR3 amino acids: CASSPSTQEETQYF. The CDR3 coding sequence is TGTGCCAGCAGCCCGTCGACCCAAGAAGAGACCCAGTACTTC.

This clonotype was seen more than once but under ten times. This chain uses TRBV28 with TRBJ2-7; a possible D gene is TRBD2 (5 bases). Germline CDR1 and CDR2: MDHEN and SYDVKM. The CDR3 totals 14 residues. V lost 8 bases to trimming and J lost 5 bases, with 19 bases between them. The CDR3 reads CASPLGRRGNEQYV. In nucleotides, the CDR3 is TGTGCCAGCCCCCTCGGGCGTCGGGGTAACGAGCAGTACGTC.

The V call is TRBV18, the J call TRBJ1-1; perhaps TRBD1 as D (5 bases). The CDR3 extends over 15 amino acids. CDR1 is KGHSH and CDR2 is LQKENI in the germline V gene. The germline V and J ends were trimmed by 6 bases and 8 bases, with 22 bases remaining between them. The CDR3 coding sequence is TGTGCCAGCTCCCGGCAGGGAACCGGTACCCTGGAAGCTTTCTTT. Amino acid sequence: CASSRQGTGTLEAFF. The variable domain in full, with the rest retrieved from reference TRBV18 and TRBJ1-1, is NAGVMQNPRHLVRRRGQEARLRCSPMKGHSHVYWYRQLPEEGLKFMVYLQKENIIDESGMPKERFSAEFPKEGPSILRIQQVVRGDSAAYFCASSRQGTGTLEAFFGQGTRLTVV.